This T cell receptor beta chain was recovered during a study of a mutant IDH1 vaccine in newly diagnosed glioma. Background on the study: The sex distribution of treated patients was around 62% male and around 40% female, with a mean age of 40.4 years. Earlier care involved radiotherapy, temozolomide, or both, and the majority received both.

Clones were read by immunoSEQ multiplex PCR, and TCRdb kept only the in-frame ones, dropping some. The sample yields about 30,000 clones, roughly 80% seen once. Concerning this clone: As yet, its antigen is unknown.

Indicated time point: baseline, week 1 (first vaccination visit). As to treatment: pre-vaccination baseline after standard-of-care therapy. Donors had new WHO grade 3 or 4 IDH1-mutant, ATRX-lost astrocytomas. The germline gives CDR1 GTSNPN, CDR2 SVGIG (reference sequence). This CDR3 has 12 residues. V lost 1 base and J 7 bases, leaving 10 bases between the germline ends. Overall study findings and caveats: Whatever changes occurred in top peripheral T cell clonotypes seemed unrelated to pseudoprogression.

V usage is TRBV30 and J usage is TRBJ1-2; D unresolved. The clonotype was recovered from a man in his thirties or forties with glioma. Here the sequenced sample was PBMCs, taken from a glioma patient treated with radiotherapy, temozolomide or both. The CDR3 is CAWSERVGGYTF. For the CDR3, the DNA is TGTGCCTGGAGTGAAAGGGTGGGTGGCTACACCTTC.